Given below is one TCR beta chain in context. Its antigen is undetermined. Germline values: CDR1 MNHEY, CDR2 SMNVEV (reference sequence). The CDR3 is 17 residues long. V was shortened by 0 bases and J by 7 bases, with 16 bases between the two germline ends. This record comes from a study of T cell responses to AZD1222 COVID-19 vaccine. Study findings and constraints: Researchers report vaccine-associated CD4 TCRs spanning spike, with dominance at 160-218 and 743-854. Donors were chiefly white British, with a greater number of females, and clonal diversity was perhaps underestimated.

Clones were read by immunoSEQ multiplex PCR, and TCRdb kept only the in-frame ones, dropping some. Of 130,000 to 150,000 clones in the sample, around nine tenths were seen once. The source material was peripheral blood, sampled on day 0 of MenACWY control vaccination. The TCR comes from an adult in good health. The rearrangement joins TRBV27 to TRBJ1-6; D possibly corresponds to TRBD1 (6 bases). CDR3 nucleotides: TGTGCCAGCAGTTTATCGCGGGGAGGGGGGGCGAATTCACCCCTCCACTTT. It yields the protein CASSLSRGGGANSPLHF.